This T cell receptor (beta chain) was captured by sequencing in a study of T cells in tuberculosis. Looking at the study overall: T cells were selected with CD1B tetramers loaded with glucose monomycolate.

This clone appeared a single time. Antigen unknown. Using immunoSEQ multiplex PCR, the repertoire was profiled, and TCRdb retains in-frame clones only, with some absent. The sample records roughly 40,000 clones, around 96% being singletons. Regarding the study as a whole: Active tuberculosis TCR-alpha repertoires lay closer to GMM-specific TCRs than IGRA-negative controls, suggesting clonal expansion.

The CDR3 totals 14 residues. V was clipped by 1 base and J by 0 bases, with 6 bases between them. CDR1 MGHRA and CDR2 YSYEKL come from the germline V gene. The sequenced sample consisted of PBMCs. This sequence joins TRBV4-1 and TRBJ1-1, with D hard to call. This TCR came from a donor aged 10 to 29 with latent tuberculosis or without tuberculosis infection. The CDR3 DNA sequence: TGCGCCAGCAGCCAAGGTAACATGAACACTGAAGCTTTCTTT. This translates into CASSQGNMNTEAFF.